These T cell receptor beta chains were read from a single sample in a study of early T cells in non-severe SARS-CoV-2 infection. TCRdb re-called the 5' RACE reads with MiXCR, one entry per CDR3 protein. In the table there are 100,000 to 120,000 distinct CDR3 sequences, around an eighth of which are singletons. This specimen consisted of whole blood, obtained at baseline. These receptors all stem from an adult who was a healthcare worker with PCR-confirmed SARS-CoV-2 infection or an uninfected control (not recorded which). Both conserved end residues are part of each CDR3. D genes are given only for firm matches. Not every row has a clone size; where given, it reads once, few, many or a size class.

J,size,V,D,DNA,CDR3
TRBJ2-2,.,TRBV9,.,TGTGCCAGCAGCGCAGCCGGGACAAAGTCCGGGGAGCTGTTTTTT,CASSAAGTKSGELFF
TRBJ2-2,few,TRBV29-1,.,TGCAGCGTTGAAGATCGGAGGGTCCCCGGGGAGCTGTTTTTT,CSVEDRRVPGELFF
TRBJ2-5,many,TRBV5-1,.,TGCGCCAGCAGCTTGAACCGCCAAGAGACCCAGTACTTC,CASSLNRQETQYF
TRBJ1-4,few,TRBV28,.,TGTGGCAGCAGTTATGCCGTGGCGGATTCGAATGAAAAACTGTTTTTT,CGSSYAVADSNEKLFF
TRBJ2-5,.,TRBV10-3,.,TGTGCCATCAGCGGGGGACAAGAGACCCAGTACTTC,CAISGGQETQYF
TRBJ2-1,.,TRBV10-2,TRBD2,TGCGCCAGCAGTGAGCTAGCGGGCGATAGAATTGAGCAGTTGTTC,CASSELAGDRIEQLF
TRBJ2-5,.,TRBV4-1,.,TGCGCCAGCAGCCAAGGAGGGACCGGGGAGACCCAGTACTTC,CASSQGGTGETQYF
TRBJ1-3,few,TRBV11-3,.,TGTGCCAGCAGCTCCCCCAGGGAAACCTCTGGAAACACCATATATTTT,CASSSPRETSGNTIYF
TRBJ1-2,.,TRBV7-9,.,TGTGCCAGCAGCGACCGGGACACCCCTAACTATGGCTACACCTTC,CASSDRDTPNYGYTF
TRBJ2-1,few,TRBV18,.,TGTGCCAGCTCCGAAAGCAACCAGGGTCCTCCGTTCTTC,CASSESNQGPPFF
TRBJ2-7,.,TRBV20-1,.,TGCAGTGCTAGTTCCGGGACTCAAACCTACGAGCAGTACTTC,CSASSGTQTYEQYF
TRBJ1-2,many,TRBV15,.,TGTGCCACCAGCGAGGTTAACTATGGCTACACCTTC,CATSEVNYGYTF
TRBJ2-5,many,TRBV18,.,TGTGCCAGCTCACCAGGACTTGGGGAGACCCAGTACTTC,CASSPGLGETQYF
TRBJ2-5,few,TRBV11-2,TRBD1,TGTGCCAGCAGCTCCGGACAGGCCGAGACCCAGTACTTC,CASSSGQAETQYF
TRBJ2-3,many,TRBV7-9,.,TGTGCCAGCAGCCAGTCTTCGGATACGCAGTATTTT,CASSQSSDTQYF